These T cell receptor beta chains were read from a single sample in a study of blood T cell repertoires in COVID-19. Profiled with immunoSEQ multiplex PCR; TCRdb holds only in-frame clones, not every one. The table lists 200,000 to 250,000 clones, approximately 86% of them singletons, with roughly 1.2% in the top ten. Sequenced sample: peripheral blood. Receptor source: a woman in her twenties or thirties with COVID-19, enrolled during active disease. The CDR3 runs from the conserved cysteine through the conserved F or W. Fields, in order: J gene, D gene, clone size, V gene, CDR3 DNA, CDR3 protein. D genes are given only for firm matches. Clone size, where shown, is once, few, many, or a class for clones that have expanded.

J gene: TRBJ2-7; D gene: -; clone size: few; V gene: TRBV7-8; CDR3 DNA: TGTGCCAGCAGCAAAGGGGGGGTTCCGGGAGACGAGCAGTACTTC; CDR3 protein: CASSKGGVPGDEQYF
J gene: TRBJ2-1; D gene: -; clone size: -; V gene: TRBV20-1; CDR3 DNA: TGCAGTGCTAGTAACGGGGGGCTAACTGACAATGAGCAGTTCTTC; CDR3 protein: CSASNGGLTDNEQFF
J gene: TRBJ1-1; D gene: -; clone size: -; V gene: TRBV3-1/TRBV3-2; CDR3 DNA: TGTGCCAGCAGCCAATCTACCAAGTCCCCAGCTTTCTTT; CDR3 protein: CASSQSTKSPAFF
J gene: TRBJ1-5; D gene: TRBD1; clone size: -; V gene: TRBV29-1; CDR3 DNA: TGCAGCGTTGGGACAGGGATAGGACAGCCCCAGCATTTT; CDR3 protein: CSVGTGIGQPQHF
J gene: TRBJ1-6; D gene: -; clone size: -; V gene: TRBV3-1/TRBV3-2; CDR3 DNA: TGTGCCAGCAGCGTTACAGGGTCCCCTAATTCACCCCTCCACTTT; CDR3 protein: CASSVTGSPNSPLHF
J gene: TRBJ2-3; D gene: TRBD2; clone size: few; V gene: TRBV3-1/TRBV3-2; CDR3 DNA: TGTGCCAGCAGCCAAGTCCCTCTAGCGGGGTCCACAGATACGCAGTATTTT; CDR3 protein: CASSQVPLAGSTDTQYF
J gene: TRBJ1-1; D gene: -; clone size: -; V gene: TRBV7-8; CDR3 DNA: TGTGCCAGCAGCCTAATTTCTGCTGAAGCTTTCTTT; CDR3 protein: CASSLISAEAFF
J gene: TRBJ1-6; D gene: -; clone size: medium-sized; V gene: TRBV5-4; CDR3 DNA: TGTGCCAGCAGGAGTGGAGGACCTGGGGATTCACCCCTCCACTTT; CDR3 protein: CASRSGGPGDSPLHF
J gene: TRBJ2-1; D gene: TRBD2; clone size: once; V gene: TRBV5-6; CDR3 DNA: TGTGCCAGCAGCTTGCCTAGCGGGAGCACCTACAATGAGCAGTTCTTC; CDR3 protein: CASSLPSGSTYNEQFF
J gene: TRBJ1-5; D gene: -; clone size: once; V gene: TRBV6-2/TRBV6-3; CDR3 DNA: TGTGCCAGCAGTTACTCGATTGAGAGGGAGAGGCCCCAGCATTTT; CDR3 protein: CASSYSIERERPQHF
J gene: TRBJ1-3; D gene: -; clone size: -; V gene: TRBV13; CDR3 DNA: TGTGCCAGCAGCACCAGACAGGCGCCCTCTGGAAACACCATATATTTT; CDR3 protein: CASSTRQAPSGNTIYF
J gene: TRBJ2-7; D gene: TRBD1; clone size: -; V gene: TRBV25-1; CDR3 DNA: TGTGCCAGCAGTGATCCCCGGGACAGTTCCCACGAGCAGTACTTC; CDR3 protein: CASSDPRDSSHEQYF
J gene: TRBJ2-1; D gene: TRBD2; clone size: -; V gene: TRBV7-9; CDR3 DNA: TGTGCCAGCAGCTCGGCCGGGACTAGCGGGAGTTATCAGTTCTTC; CDR3 protein: CASSSAGTSGSYQFF
J gene: TRBJ2-7; D gene: -; clone size: -; V gene: TRBV10-2; CDR3 DNA: TGCGCCAGCAGTGACGGGACAACCTACGAGCAGTACTTC; CDR3 protein: CASSDGTTYEQYF
J gene: TRBJ1-2; D gene: -; clone size: -; V gene: TRBV7-9; CDR3 DNA: TGTGCCAGCATGATCGACGGACTCTATGGCTACACCTTC; CDR3 protein: CASMIDGLYGYTF
J gene: TRBJ2-7; D gene: -; clone size: -; V gene: TRBV7-2; CDR3 DNA: TGTGCCAGCAGCTTAGCGCTAGGAGCAGACCACTCCTACGAGCAGTACTTC; CDR3 protein: CASSLALGADHSYEQYF
J gene: TRBJ2-4; D gene: TRBD2; clone size: -; V gene: TRBV19; CDR3 DNA: TGTGCCAGTAGTATCGCTAGCGGGGTAGCCAAAAACATTCAGTACTTC; CDR3 protein: CASSIASGVAKNIQYF
J gene: TRBJ1-2; D gene: -; clone size: -; V gene: TRBV6-2/TRBV6-3; CDR3 DNA: TGTGCCAGCAGTCTGACGCGGGATGGCTACACCTTC; CDR3 protein: CASSLTRDGYTF
J gene: TRBJ2-1; D gene: TRBD1; clone size: -; V gene: TRBV5-1; CDR3 DNA: TGCGCCAGCAGCTCCGGAGGGACAGGGGTACACAATGAGCAGTTCTTC; CDR3 protein: CASSSGGTGVHNEQFF
J gene: TRBJ2-3; D gene: TRBD2; clone size: -; V gene: TRBV10-3; CDR3 DNA: TGTGCCATCAGTGGTACTAGCGGGGGGTTCACAGATACGCAGTATTTT; CDR3 protein: CAISGTSGGFTDTQYF
J gene: TRBJ2-3; D gene: TRBD2; clone size: -; V gene: TRBV11-3; CDR3 DNA: TGTGCCAGCAGCACCGGGACTAGCGGCGGAGTAGATACGCAGTATTTT; CDR3 protein: CASSTGTSGGVDTQYF
J gene: TRBJ2-3; D gene: TRBD2; clone size: -; V gene: TRBV19; CDR3 DNA: TGTGCCAGTAGGCCGACCGGGACTAGCGGGGGGGGGAGCACAGATACGCAGTATTTT; CDR3 protein: CASRPTGTSGGGSTDTQYF
J gene: TRBJ2-6; D gene: TRBD1; clone size: -; V gene: TRBV5-4; CDR3 DNA: TGTGCCAGCAGCTTGGTGGACAGGAACTCTGGGGCCAACGTCCTGACTTTC; CDR3 protein: CASSLVDRNSGANVLTF
J gene: TRBJ2-5; D gene: TRBD2; clone size: -; V gene: TRBV19; CDR3 DNA: TGTGCCAGTAGTTATCACTGGACTAGCGGGCACCAAGAGACCCAGTACTTC; CDR3 protein: CASSYHWTSGHQETQYF
J gene: TRBJ2-1; D gene: TRBD2; clone size: -; V gene: TRBV2; CDR3 DNA: TGTGCCAGCAGTGACTTTAGCGGGCGAACCACCTACTACAATGAGCAGTTCTTC; CDR3 protein: CASSDFSGRTTYYNEQFF
J gene: TRBJ1-1; D gene: -; clone size: -; V gene: TRBV19; CDR3 DNA: TGTGCCAGTAGCCGGAGGACATCGCCAGGGGTTGAAGCTTTCTTT; CDR3 protein: CASSRRTSPGVEAFF
J gene: TRBJ2-2; D gene: TRBD1; clone size: -; V gene: TRBV29-1; CDR3 DNA: TGCAGCGTTAGGGCAGGGGGGAACACCGGGGAGCTGTTTTTT; CDR3 protein: CSVRAGGNTGELFF
J gene: TRBJ1-4; D gene: -; clone size: -; V gene: TRBV12-3/TRBV12-4; CDR3 DNA: TGTGCCACCGGGGGGCTGAAAGAAAAACTGTTTTTT; CDR3 protein: CATGGLKEKLFF
J gene: TRBJ1-1; D gene: TRBD1; clone size: few; V gene: TRBV2; CDR3 DNA: TGTGCCAGCGGAAGAACGACAGGGAACTTGAACACTGAAGCTTTCTTT; CDR3 protein: CASGRTTGNLNTEAFF
J gene: TRBJ1-3; D gene: -; clone size: once; V gene: TRBV3-1/TRBV3-2; CDR3 DNA: TGTGCCAGCAGCCAAGATCGGGGGTCTCGTACCTTTGGAAACACCATATATTTT; CDR3 protein: CASSQDRGSRTFGNTIYF
J gene: TRBJ2-5; D gene: TRBD2; clone size: -; V gene: TRBV9; CDR3 DNA: TGTGCCAGCGCAGCGGGGGCGAAGGTAGAGACCCAGTACTTC; CDR3 protein: CASAAGAKVETQYF
J gene: TRBJ2-2; D gene: TRBD2; clone size: -; V gene: TRBV12-5; CDR3 DNA: TGTGCTAGTGGTTTGTTAGCGGGAAACACCGGGGAGCTGTTTTTT; CDR3 protein: CASGLLAGNTGELFF
J gene: TRBJ1-2; D gene: TRBD1; clone size: -; V gene: TRBV19; CDR3 DNA: TGTGCCAGTAGTACCCGGGACAGCTATGGCTACACCTTC; CDR3 protein: CASSTRDSYGYTF
J gene: TRBJ1-2; D gene: -; clone size: few; V gene: TRBV7-8; CDR3 DNA: TGTGCCAGCAGCTTAGGGCGGGTAGTGACTAACTATGGCTACACCTTC; CDR3 protein: CASSLGRVVTNYGYTF
J gene: TRBJ1-1; D gene: -; clone size: -; V gene: TRBV6-2/TRBV6-3; CDR3 DNA: TGTGCCAGCAGTCAATATCAGGGAACCACTGAAGCTTTCTTT; CDR3 protein: CASSQYQGTTEAFF
J gene: TRBJ2-7; D gene: TRBD2; clone size: -; V gene: TRBV11-3; CDR3 DNA: TGTGCCAGCAGCCGTGGAGGGGCTGTTAGCGGGACGGTCTACGAGCAGTACTTC; CDR3 protein: CASSRGGAVSGTVYEQYF
J gene: TRBJ1-1; D gene: -; clone size: -; V gene: TRBV28; CDR3 DNA: TGTGCCAGCAGTTCCGGGACGGACTATATGAGCACTGAAGCTTTCTTT; CDR3 protein: CASSSGTDYMSTEAFF
J gene: TRBJ2-1; D gene: TRBD1; clone size: -; V gene: TRBV20-1; CDR3 DNA: TGCAGTGGGGACAGTTACAATGAGCAGTTCTTC; CDR3 protein: CSGDSYNEQFF
J gene: TRBJ2-7; D gene: TRBD1; clone size: -; V gene: TRBV6-5; CDR3 DNA: TGTGCCAGCAGGCCGGGACAGGGAAGCTCCTACGAGCAGTACTTC; CDR3 protein: CASRPGQGSSYEQYF
J gene: TRBJ2-1; D gene: TRBD2; clone size: -; V gene: TRBV27; CDR3 DNA: TGTGCCAGCAGTCGAGCACTAGCGGGGTCCTACAATGAGCAGTTCTTC; CDR3 protein: CASSRALAGSYNEQFF
J gene: TRBJ2-5; D gene: -; clone size: few; V gene: TRBV9; CDR3 DNA: TGTGCCAGCAGCAAAGGGGCCCTAGTCGGGGAGACCCAGTACTTC; CDR3 protein: CASSKGALVGETQYF
J gene: TRBJ2-5; D gene: -; clone size: -; V gene: TRBV3-1/TRBV3-2; CDR3 DNA: TGTGCCAGCAGCCAAGGCGGGGTAGAGACCCAGTACTTC; CDR3 protein: CASSQGGVETQYF